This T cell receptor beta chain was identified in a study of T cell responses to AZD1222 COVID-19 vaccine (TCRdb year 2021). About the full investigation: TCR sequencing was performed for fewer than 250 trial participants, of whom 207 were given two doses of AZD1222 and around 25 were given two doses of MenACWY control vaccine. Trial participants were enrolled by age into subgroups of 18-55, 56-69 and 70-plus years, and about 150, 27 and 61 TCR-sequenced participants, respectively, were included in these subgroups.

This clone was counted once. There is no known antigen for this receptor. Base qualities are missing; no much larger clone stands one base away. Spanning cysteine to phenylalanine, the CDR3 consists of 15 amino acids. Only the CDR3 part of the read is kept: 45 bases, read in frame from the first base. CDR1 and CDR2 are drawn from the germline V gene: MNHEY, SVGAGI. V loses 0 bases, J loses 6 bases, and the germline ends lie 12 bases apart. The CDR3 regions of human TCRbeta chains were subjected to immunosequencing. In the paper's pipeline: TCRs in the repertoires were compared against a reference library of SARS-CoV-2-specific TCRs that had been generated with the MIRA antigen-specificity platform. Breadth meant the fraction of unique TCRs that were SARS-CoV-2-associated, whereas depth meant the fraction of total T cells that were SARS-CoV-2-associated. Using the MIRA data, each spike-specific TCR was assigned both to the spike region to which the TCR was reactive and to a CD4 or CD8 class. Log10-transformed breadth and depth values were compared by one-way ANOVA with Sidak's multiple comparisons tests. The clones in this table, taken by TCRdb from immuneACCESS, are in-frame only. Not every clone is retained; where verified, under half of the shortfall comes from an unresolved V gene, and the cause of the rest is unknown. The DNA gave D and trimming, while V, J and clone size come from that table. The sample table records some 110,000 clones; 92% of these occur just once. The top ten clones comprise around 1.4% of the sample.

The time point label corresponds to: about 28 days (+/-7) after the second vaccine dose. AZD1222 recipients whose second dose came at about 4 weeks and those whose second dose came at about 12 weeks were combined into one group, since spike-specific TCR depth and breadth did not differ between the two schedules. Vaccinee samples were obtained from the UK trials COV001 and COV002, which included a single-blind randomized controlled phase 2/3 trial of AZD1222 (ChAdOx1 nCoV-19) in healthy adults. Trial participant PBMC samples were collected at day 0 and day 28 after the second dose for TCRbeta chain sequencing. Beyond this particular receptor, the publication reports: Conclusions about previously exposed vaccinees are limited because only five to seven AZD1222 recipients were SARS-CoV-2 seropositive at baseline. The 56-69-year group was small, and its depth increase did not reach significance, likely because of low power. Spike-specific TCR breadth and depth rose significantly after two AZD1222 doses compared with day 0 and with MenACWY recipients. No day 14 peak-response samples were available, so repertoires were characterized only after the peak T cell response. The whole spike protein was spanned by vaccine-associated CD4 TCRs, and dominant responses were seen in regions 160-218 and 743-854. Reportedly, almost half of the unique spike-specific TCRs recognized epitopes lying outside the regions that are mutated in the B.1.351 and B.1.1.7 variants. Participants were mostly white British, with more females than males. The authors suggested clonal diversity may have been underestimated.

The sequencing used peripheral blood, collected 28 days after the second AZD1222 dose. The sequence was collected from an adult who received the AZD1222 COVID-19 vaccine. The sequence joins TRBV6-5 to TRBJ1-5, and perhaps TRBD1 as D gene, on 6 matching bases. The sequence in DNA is TGTGCCAGCAGTTACTCGATGGGGGGCACTCAGCCCCAGCATTTT. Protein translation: CASSYSMGGTQPQHF.